These 5 T cell receptor beta chains originate from one sample sequenced in a study of blood T cell repertoires in COVID-19. TCRdb's copy holds only in-frame clones and misses some; the assay was immunoSEQ multiplex PCR. Of about 200,000 clones listed, 79% were seen once; the top ten hold under 7%. The sample comprised peripheral blood. These receptors all come from a woman between 35 and 50 years old with COVID-19, enrolled during active disease.

J is TRBJ2-3 and V is TRBV6-5; no clear D. Germline V gene sequence: CDR1 MNHEY, CDR2 SVGAGI. The ends were cut back, 6 bases at V and 2 bases at J, with 12 bases in the middle. The CDR3 consists of 14 residues. This CDR3 is CASRPTGSTDTQYF. CDR3 nucleotides: TGTGCCAGCAGGCCCACCGGGTCCACAGATACGCAGTATTTT.

The J gene is TRBJ2-2, the V gene TRBV7-2, with TRBD1 matching 9 bases. The length of the CDR3 is 16 residues. Germline trimming cut 5 bases from V and 6 bases from J; bases unmatched to any gene: 10. Germline lookup yields CDR1 SGHTA and CDR2 FQGNSA. This CDR3 reads CASSPRTGERPGELFF. DNA of the CDR3: TGTGCCAGCAGCCCTCGGACAGGGGAGAGGCCCGGGGAGCTGTTTTTT. The variable domain in full, completed from reference TRBV7-2 and TRBJ2-2, reads GAGVSQSPSNKVTEKGKDVELRCDPISGHTALYWYRQSLGQGLEFLIYFQGNSAPDKSGLPSDRFSAERTGGSVSTLTIQRTQQEDSAVYLCASSPRTGERPGELFFGEGSRLTVL.

The CDR3 sequence: CASSLALDQETQYF. DNA of the CDR3: TGTGCCAGCAGCTTGGCCTTAGACCAAGAGACCCAGTACTTC. The V and J genes are TRBV5-4 and TRBJ2-5; no clear D. Germline V gene data show CDR1 as SGHNT and CDR2 as YYREEE (reference sequence). Trimming left V 0 bases short and J 0 bases short, with 6 bases between. The CDR3 has 14 residues.

The chain uses TRBV7-9 and TRBJ2-2; 10 bases map to TRBD1. With V trimmed by 2 bases and J by 2 bases, 5 bases remained unmatched. Germline loops: CDR1 SEHNR, CDR2 FQNEAQ (reference sequence). The CDR3 is 17 amino acids. The CDR3 protein is CASSLFRDRGNTGELFF. CDR3 sequence (DNA): TGTGCCAGCAGCTTATTTCGGGACAGGGGCAACACCGGGGAGCTGTTTTTT.

In DNA, the CDR3 is TGTGCCAGCAGTGAAGAGACTACCTACAATGAGCAGTTCTTC. This sequence encodes CASSEETTYNEQFF. The rearrangement links TRBV2 to TRBJ2-1; D might be TRBD2 (5 bases). Germline V gives CDR1 SNHLY, CDR2 FYNNEI. The germline V and J ends were trimmed by 1 base and 2 bases, with 6 bases remaining between them. The CDR3 sequence is 14 residues long. Looking up the rest from reference TRBV2 and TRBJ2-1 gives the full variable domain: EPEVTQTPSHQVTQMGQEVILRCVPISNHLYFYWYRQILGQKVEFLVSFYNNEISEKSEIFDDQFSVERPDGSNFTLKIRSTKLEDSAMYFCASSEETTYNEQFFGPGTRLTVL.